These 27 T cell receptor beta chains were all obtained from the same sample, sequenced in a study of control samples from healthy donors and cancer patients. Profiling relied on immunoSEQ multiplex PCR, and the TCRdb table lists in-frame clones only, not all of them. The sample consists of around 110,000 clones, 85% to 90% of them appearing once. The specimen was PBMCs. Source of these receptors: a woman between 45 and 60 years old with colorectal cancer.

The CDR3 protein is CASSIDRPLRTDKNIQYF. The DNA for the CDR3 is TGTGCCAGTAGTATAGATCGCCCTCTAAGGACAGACAAAAACATTCAGTACTTC. The V gene is TRBV19, the J gene TRBJ2-4; maybe TRBD1 (6 bases). With 0 bases removed from V and 3 bases from J, the gap between germline ends came to 18 bases. The CDR3 has 18 residues. The germline CDR1 and CDR2 sequences are LNHDA and SQIVND (reference sequence).

V is TRBV5-8 and J is TRBJ1-2, with a weak D call TRBD1 (5 bases). Germline V gives CDR1 SGHTS, CDR2 YDEGEE. This CDR3 spans 15 amino acids. V was shortened by 6 bases and J by 5 bases, with 20 bases between the two germline ends. The CDR3 here is CASTLGAGQIYGYTF. In nucleotides, the CDR3 is TGTGCCAGCACCCTTGGTGCCGGACAAATTTATGGCTACACCTTC.

The chain employs TRBV28 and TRBJ1-1; D call uncertain. The V end was cut by 2 bases, the J end by 1 base, with 5 bases between. The CDR3 is 13 residues long. Germline V CDR1 and CDR2: MDHEN, SYDVKM. CDR3 sequence: CASSLGQNTEAFF. CDR3 nucleotides: TGTGCCAGCAGTTTAGGGCAGAACACTGAAGCTTTCTTT.

The rearrangement uses TRBV2 and TRBJ1-4; TRBD1 matches 8 bases. The CDR3 is 14 amino acids. In germline, CDR1 is SNHLY, CDR2 FYNNEI. Trimming removed 4 bases from V and 4 bases from J; junction bases left unmatched: 2. In DNA, the CDR3 is TGTGCCAGCAGTGCGGACAGGGTTAATGAAAAACTGTTTTTT. This encodes CASSADRVNEKLFF.

The chain employs TRBV2 and TRBJ1-5, with 8 bases lining up with TRBD1. J was trimmed by 7 bases and V by 4 bases; bases with no gene match: 6. Germline CDR1 reads SNHLY; CDR2 reads FYNNEI. The CDR3 has 14 residues. DNA of the CDR3: TGTGCCAGCAGTGGCGGACAGGGCGTCCAGCCCCAGCATTTT. This gives the protein CASSGGQGVQPQHF.

This clone turned up a few times. The V call is TRBV6-2 or TRBV6-3, the J call TRBJ2-7, with D unresolved. Germline CDR1 and CDR2: MNHEY and SVGEGT. The CDR3 is 15 residues long. V lost 2 bases to trimming and J lost 3 bases, with 14 bases between them. The DNA for the CDR3 is TGTGCCAGCAGTTACAGTTCGGCTGTTGGCTACGAGCAGTACTTC. This codes for CASSYSSAVGYEQYF.

This rearrangement joins TRBV11-2 to TRBJ2-6, with D unresolved. Looked up from germline, CDR1 is SGHAT and CDR2 is FQNNGV. The length of the CDR3 is 16 residues. With 1 base removed from V and 0 bases from J, the gap between germline ends came to 7 bases. The CDR3 sequence is CASSLASISGANVLTF. CDR3 sequence (DNA): TGTGCCAGCAGCTTAGCATCGATCTCTGGGGCCAACGTCCTGACTTTC.

The chain has TRBV9 and TRBJ2-1, with no clear D. The CDR3 sequence is 16 residues long. V was trimmed by 0 bases and J by 3 bases, leaving 13 bases between them. Germline V CDR1 and CDR2: SGDLS, YYNGEE. The CDR3 DNA reads TGTGCCAGCAGCGTAGGCCCAGACCCTCTCTACAATGAGCAGTTCTTC. This translates into CASSVGPDPLYNEQFF.

The rearrangement joins TRBV5-1 to TRBJ2-1; D is perhaps TRBD1 (5 bases). The V and J ends lost 4 bases and 8 bases respectively, with 16 bases between them. Germline CDR1 SGHRS, CDR2 YFSETQ. This CDR3 spans 14 amino acids. The chain's CDR3 is CASSPVGLIDEQFF. In DNA form, the CDR3 reads TGCGCCAGCAGCCCGGTGGGGCTAATAGATGAGCAGTTCTTC.

This chain connects TRBV29-1 to TRBJ2-5; 7 bases match TRBD2. Germline CDR1 is SQVTM and CDR2 is ANQGSEA. The ends lost 6 bases at V and 5 bases at J; junction bases unmatched: 9. This CDR3 has 13 amino acids. CDR3 nucleotides: TGCAGCGTAGATAGCGGGTCGAGGGAGACCCAGTACTTC. Its translation is CSVDSGSRETQYF.

DNA of the CDR3: TGTGCCACCAGCAGAGAGGGGGTCAATCAGCCCCAGCATTTT. Its protein product is CATSREGVNQPQHF. This chain connects TRBV15 to TRBJ1-5; tentative D call: TRBD1 (5 bases). The CDR3 spans 14 residues. The germline CDR1 and CDR2 sequences are LNHNV and YYDKDF (reference sequence). Trimming shortened V by 0 bases and J by 3 bases, and 6 bases separated the two germline ends.

The gene calls are TRBV5-4 and TRBJ1-6; D is uncertain. The CDR3 has 15 amino acids. Germline CDR1 is SGHNT and CDR2 is YYREEE (reference sequence). The V and J ends lost 4 bases and 9 bases respectively, with 17 bases between them. The CDR3 region has the DNA TGTGCCAGCAGCCCTGATAGAACCTGGGGTTCACCCCTCCACTTT. This gives the protein CASSPDRTWGSPLHF.

The CDR3 reads CASRGGATRNTEAFF. CDR3 in DNA: TGTGCCAGCAGGGGTGGCGCGACAAGGAACACTGAAGCTTTCTTT. J is TRBJ1-1 and V is TRBV6-5; D is unresolved. This CDR3 comprises 15 residues. Germline CDR1 reads MNHEY; CDR2 reads SVGAGI. V was cut by 6 bases and J by 1 base, with 15 bases left in between.

The genes are TRBV13 and TRBJ1-1; D might be TRBD1 (6 bases). Germline V gene lookup returns CDR1 PRHDT and CDR2 FYEKMQ (reference sequence). Trimming left V 5 bases short and J 4 bases short, with 20 bases between. This CDR3 has 16 residues. CDR3 nucleotide sequence: TGTGCCAGCAGCGCGGAGGGGGGGTGGATGGGCACTGAAGCTTTCTTT. It translates to CASSAEGGWMGTEAFF.

The chain has TRBV3-1 (or the pseudogene TRBV3-2) and TRBJ2-4, with D possibly matching TRBD1 (6 bases). The CDR3 has 18 amino acids. Trimming pared 3 bases from V and 0 bases from J, leaving 18 bases between. Germline CDR1 reads LGHDT; CDR2 reads YNNKEL (reference sequence). The CDR3 here is CASSQSGQPYLAKNIQYF. The CDR3 DNA is TGTGCCAGCAGCCAGTCCGGACAGCCCTACCTAGCCAAAAACATTCAGTACTTC.

Details on this clone: The sample has other DNA sequences that encode this CDR3 too. The rearrangement joins TRBV11-2 to TRBJ2-7; D uncertain. Germline CDR1 reads SGHAT; CDR2 reads FQNNGV. This CDR3 has 12 amino acids. Trimming cost V 2 bases and J 0 bases, with 2 bases left between them. The CDR3, as DNA: TGTGCCAGCAGCTTAAACTCCTACGAGCAGTACTTC. This translates into CASSLNSYEQYF. The entire variable domain, with the rest obtained from reference TRBV11-2 and TRBJ2-7, is as follows: EAGVAQSPRYKIIEKRQSVAFWCNPISGHATLYWYQQILGQGPKLLIQFQNNGVVDDSQLPKDRFSAERLKGVDSTLKIQPAKLEDSAVYLCASSLNSYEQYFGPGTRLTVT.

The V gene is TRBV2, the J gene TRBJ2-1, with a weak D call TRBD1 (5 bases). V lost 8 bases and J lost 6, with 20 bases in between. The CDR3 is 15 amino acids. Germline lookup yields CDR1 SNHLY and CDR2 FYNNEI. The CDR3 DNA reads as TGTGCCAGCGTGTGGGGCCCAAACCAGGTCAATGAGCAGTTCTTC. Its translation: CASVWGPNQVNEQFF.

This clone was counted between two and nine times. The V gene is TRBV7-9, the J gene TRBJ1-1; 7 nucleotides align to TRBD1. V shed 5 bases and J 1 base; nucleotides not matched to a gene: 7. Germline V gene lookup returns CDR1 SEHNR and CDR2 FQNEAQ (reference sequence). This CDR3 spans 15 amino acids. CDR3 coding DNA: TGTGCCAGCAGCCCAGGGGGTACAGGGAACACTGAAGCTTTCTTT. Residues: CASSPGGTGNTEAFF.

This sequence joins TRBV18 and TRBJ1-2; D possibly corresponds to TRBD1 (5 bases). Per germline, CDR1 KGHSH and CDR2 LQKENI. The V and J ends lost 3 bases and 7 bases respectively, with 15 bases between them. The CDR3 spans 14 residues. The CDR3 is CASSPGREGSGYTF. CDR3 nucleotide sequence: TGTGCCAGCTCACCGGGCAGGGAAGGGAGTGGCTACACCTTC.

V is TRBV27 and J is TRBJ2-5; 7 bases match TRBD2. V gave up 7 bases and J gave up 0 bases; unmatched junction bases: 5. Germline values: CDR1 MNHEY, CDR2 SMNVEV (reference sequence). CDR3 size: 14 residues. The CDR3 is CASNPAGYQETQYF. The CDR3 DNA follows: TGTGCCAGCAATCCAGCGGGGTACCAAGAGACCCAGTACTTC.

V usage is TRBV20-1 and J usage is TRBJ1-1, with D perhaps matching TRBD1 (6 bases). Germline V lookup: CDR1 DFQATT, CDR2 SNEGSKA (reference sequence). CDR3 length: 17 residues. Trimming shortened V by 3 bases and J by 3 bases, and 23 bases separated the two germline ends. Here the CDR3 DNA reads TGCAGTGCTAGTGTACAGGGCTTGGGCCTTCTCTACACTGAAGCTTTCTTT. Its protein is CSASVQGLGLLYTEAFF.

This rearrangement joins TRBV19 to TRBJ2-1; tentatively, D is TRBD2 (5 bases). The CDR3 length is 15 residues. Per germline, CDR1 LNHDA and CDR2 SQIVND (reference sequence). Trimming removed 9 bases at V and 2 bases at J, with 17 bases between. The CDR3, as DNA: TGTGCCAGCGCCGCTGGCACTAGAGCCTACAATGAGCAGTTCTTC. Amino acid sequence: CASAAGTRAYNEQFF. The full variable domain, in which reference TRBV19 and TRBJ2-1 provide the parts outside the CDR3, is DGGITQSPKYLFRKEGQNVTLSCEQNLNHDAMYWYRQDPGQGLRLIYYSQIVNDFQKGDIAEGYSVSREKKESFPLTVTSAQKNPTAFYLCASAAGTRAYNEQFFGPGTRLTVL.

This clone was recorded once. The V gene is TRBV30, the J gene TRBJ1-2; no definite D call. With 4 bases removed from V and 5 bases from J, the gap between germline ends came to 11 bases. The CDR3 contains 12 residues. Germline CDR1 reads GTSNPN; CDR2 reads SVGIG (reference sequence). CDR3 sequence (DNA): TGTGCCTGGAAGATCGCTTCTTATGGCTACACCTTC. Its translation is CAWKIASYGYTF.

CDR3 sequence reads: CASSLGDMSNEQFF. In DNA form, the CDR3 reads TGTGCCAGCAGCTTAGGAGACATGTCGAATGAGCAGTTCTTC. The chain uses TRBV11-2 and TRBJ2-1; D gene ambiguous. Germline values: CDR1 SGHAT, CDR2 FQNNGV. The CDR3 is made up of 14 amino acids. Trimming took 1 base from V and 7 from J, leaving 11 bases between them.

V gene TRBV5-6 combines with J gene TRBJ2-3; 13 bases agree with TRBD2. With V trimmed by 2 bases and J by 0 bases, 3 bases remained unmatched. CDR3 length: 17 residues. Germline lookup yields CDR1 SGHDT and CDR2 YYEEEE. CDR3 DNA: TGTGCCAGCAGCTTCCGGACTAGCGGGGGTAGCACAGATACGCAGTATTTT. Its protein is CASSFRTSGGSTDTQYF.

The chain carries TRBV7-2 and TRBJ1-5; 7 positions agree with TRBD1. CDR1 SGHTA and CDR2 FQGNSA come from the germline V gene. V dropped 4 bases and J dropped 0; count of bases not matched to a gene: 6. The length of the CDR3 is 16 residues. This CDR3 is CASSYKTGLSNQPQHF. As DNA, the CDR3 is TGTGCCAGCAGCTACAAGACAGGGCTTAGCAATCAGCCCCAGCATTTT.

V usage is TRBV28 and J usage is TRBJ2-3, with 10 bases aligning to TRBD2. Trimming at V came to 7 bases and at J to 6 bases, leaving 13 bases not matched to a gene. The length of the CDR3 is 16 residues. From germline, CDR1 is MDHEN and CDR2 SYDVKM. The CDR3 sequence: CASTVTSGEWGDTQYF. CDR3 coding DNA: TGTGCCAGCACGGTCACTAGCGGGGAATGGGGGGATACGCAGTATTTT.